These 17 T cell receptor beta chains were sequenced from one sample in a study of T cells after yellow fever vaccination. TCRdb fed the 5' RACE reads into MiXCR, producing one record per CDR3 protein. The table shows under 400,000 distinct CDR3 sequences, with roughly 10% occurring only once. The source material was PBMCs, sampled on the day of the first yellow fever vaccination. The receptors come from a young man who received the YFV17D yellow fever vaccine.

This sequence joins TRBV6-1 and TRBJ2-5, with D possibly matching TRBD2 (5 bases). The V end was cut by 0 bases, the J end by 7 bases, with 12 bases between. The CDR3 contains 14 residues. CDR1 and CDR2 (germline): MNHNS, SASEGT. The CDR3 sequence: CASSEASGRWTQYF. CDR3 bases: TGTGCCAGCAGTGAAGCTTCGGGGAGATGGACCCAGTACTTC.

This clonotype was observed a handful of times. The chain has TRBV15 and TRBJ2-1; TRBD1 matches 9 bases. Germline trimming cut 0 bases from V and 6 bases from J; bases unmatched to any gene: 6. Per germline, CDR1 LNHNV and CDR2 YYDKDF (reference sequence). This CDR3 is 16 amino acids long. In nucleotides, the CDR3 is TGTGCCACCAGCAGAGATGCCGGACAGGGGTTCAATGAGCAGTTCTTC. It translates to CATSRDAGQGFNEQFF.

The chain is built from TRBV5-4 and TRBJ2-1, with D possibly TRBD1 on 6 matching bases. The CDR3 is 16 residues long. Germline lookup yields CDR1 SGHNT and CDR2 YYREEE (reference sequence). The V end lost 0 bases, the J end lost 4 bases, and 14 bases lay between the germline ends. DNA for the CDR3: TGTGCCAGCAGCTTGGAGGGGACAAGGATATACAATGAGCAGTTCTTC. It specifies CASSLEGTRIYNEQFF. Filled out from reference TRBV5-4 and TRBJ2-1, the complete variable domain reads ETGVTQSPTHLIKTRGQQVTLRCSSQSGHNTVSWYQQALGQGPQFIFQYYREEENGRGNFPPRFSGLQFPNYSSELNVNALELDDSALYLCASSLEGTRIYNEQFFGPGTRLTVL.

This clonotype was counted a few times. V is TRBV9 and J is TRBJ2-3; TRBD2 matches at 11 bases. The CDR3 has 17 residues. With V trimmed by 4 bases and J by 1 base, 8 bases remained unmatched. CDR1 and CDR2 from the germline V gene are SGDLS and YYNGEE. This chain's CDR3 is CASSTRLAGTRTDTQYF. The DNA for the CDR3 is TGTGCCAGCAGCACGAGACTAGCGGGAACCCGCACAGATACGCAGTATTTT.

This clonotype was detected only a few times. V usage is TRBV2 and J usage is TRBJ1-1, with D tentatively TRBD1 (6 bases). The CDR3 is made up of 14 amino acids. V was cut by 5 bases and J by 0 bases, with 10 bases left in between. CDR1 SNHLY and CDR2 FYNNEI come from the germline V gene. CDR3 region: CASSLNRVNTEAFF. The CDR3 DNA follows: TGTGCCAGCAGTTTAAACAGGGTGAACACTGAAGCTTTCTTT.

The genes are TRBV7-2 and TRBJ2-3, with D perhaps matching TRBD2 (6 bases). Germline V gives CDR1 SGHTA, CDR2 FQGNSA. Trimming pared 5 bases from V and 3 bases from J, leaving 15 bases between. The CDR3 runs to 15 residues. The CDR3 protein is CASSTSGLGTDTQYF. Here the CDR3 DNA reads TGTGCCAGCAGCACCAGCGGGTTGGGGACAGATACGCAGTATTTT.

This chain connects TRBV6-6 to TRBJ1-1; D is unresolved. CDR1 is MNHNY, CDR2 SVGAGI, per germline (reference sequence). The CDR3 runs to 13 residues. The V end was cut by 2 bases, the J end by 4 bases, with 8 bases between. Here the CDR3 DNA reads TGTGCCAGCAGTTACGGCTCCGCCACTGAAGCTTTCTTT. It yields the protein CASSYGSATEAFF.

The rearrangement joins TRBV20-1 to TRBJ2-7; possible D gene TRBD2, 6 bases. The V and J ends lost 6 bases and 2 bases respectively, with 14 bases between them. CDR3 length equals 13 residues. Germline values: CDR1 DFQATT, CDR2 SNEGSKA (reference sequence). CDR3 protein: CSAPGTSTYEQYF. CDR3 nucleotides: TGCAGTGCCCCCGGAACTAGCACCTACGAGCAGTACTTC.

The gene calls are TRBV10-2 and TRBJ2-3, with 8 bases fitting TRBD2. Trimming removed 7 bases from V and 3 bases from J; junction bases left unmatched: 6. Germline-derived CDR1 and CDR2 are WSHSY and SAAADI. The CDR3 loop spans 14 amino acids. Here the CDR3 reads CASIGGGRTDTQYF. The CDR3 DNA reads as TGCGCCAGCATCGGGGGGGGGAGGACAGATACGCAGTATTTT.

Many counts were recorded for this clonotype. This chain connects TRBV10-3 to TRBJ2-3; TRBD2 aligns across 7 bases. After removal of 3 bases from V and 0 bases from J, the junction contained 9 bases not matched to a gene. The length of the CDR3 is 17 residues. Germline CDR1 and CDR2: ENHRY and SYGVKD. CDR3 nucleotide sequence: TGTGCCATCAGTGATAATAGCCTAGCGGAGAGCACAGATACGCAGTATTTT. This translates into CAISDNSLAESTDTQYF.

The CDR3 nucleotides read TGCGCCAGCAGCCAAGTGGAGGCCAGGGTCTACGAGCAGTACTTC. Amino acid sequence: CASSQVEARVYEQYF. The rearrangement links TRBV4-1 to TRBJ2-7; tentatively, D is TRBD1 or TRBD2 (5 bases each). This CDR3 region has 15 residues. V gave up 1 base and J gave up 3 bases, with 13 bases separating them. Germline V lookup: CDR1 MGHRA, CDR2 YSYEKL.

This sequence joins TRBV4-1 and TRBJ1-2; the D gene is possibly TRBD1 (5 bases). Germline CDR1 is MGHRA and CDR2 is YSYEKL. Trimming left V 0 bases short and J 4 bases short, with 12 bases between. This CDR3 has 15 amino acids. CDR3 sequence reads: CASSQDAAGTYGYTF. The DNA of the CDR3 is TGCGCCAGCAGCCAAGATGCGGCGGGGACCTATGGCTACACCTTC.

This clonotype was picked up a small number of times. The chain combines TRBV11-1 with TRBJ1-2; possibly TRBD1 for D (6 bases). The germline gives CDR1 SGHAT, CDR2 FQDESV (reference sequence). Trimming shortened V by 3 bases and J by 8 bases, and 13 bases separated the two germline ends. The CDR3 is 13 amino acids. CDR3 in DNA: TGTGCCAGCAGCTTTGCAGGGGTGGACGGCTACACCTTC. Translating it yields CASSFAGVDGYTF.

V is TRBV7-8 and J is TRBJ2-5, with D uncertain. The CDR3 totals 13 residues. Trimming removed 5 bases at V and 4 bases at J, with 11 bases between. Looked up from germline, CDR1 is SGHVS and CDR2 is FQNEAQ. This chain's CDR3 is CASSPTVLETQYF. Here the CDR3 DNA reads TGTGCCAGCAGCCCCACAGTGCTAGAGACCCAGTACTTC.

This clonotype was seen once. The chain employs TRBV4-1 and TRBJ1-5; D perhaps matches TRBD1 (6 bases). With 1 base removed from V and 5 bases from J, the gap between germline ends came to 15 bases. CDR3 length: 16 residues. Germline CDR1 MGHRA, CDR2 YSYEKL. The CDR3, as DNA: TGCGCCAGCAGCCAAGTCTTACAGGGCGAAGATCAGCCCCAGCATTTT. It encodes CASSQVLQGEDQPQHF.

The chain links TRBV6-2 or TRBV6-3 to TRBJ2-7; TRBD2 aligns across 9 bases. Germline lookup yields CDR1 MNHEY and CDR2 SVGEGT. J lost 4 bases, V lost 5 bases, and 12 bases had no gene match. The CDR3 extends over 16 amino acids. In DNA form, the CDR3 reads TGTGCCAGCAGTCCAACCGGGACTAGCCGTATATACGAGCAGTACGTC. This codes for CASSPTGTSRIYEQYV.

The chain carries TRBV7-8 and TRBJ1-4; D is uncertain. There are 12 residues in the CDR3. Germline lookup yields CDR1 SGHVS and CDR2 FQNEAQ. V was clipped by 8 bases and J by 8 bases, with 12 bases between them. The CDR3 nucleotides read TGTGCCAGCGGCGGGGTGGGAGAAAAACTGTTTTTT. Its protein product is CASGGVGEKLFF.